Described below is a single T cell receptor beta chain sequence and its context. The antigen remains unidentified. Libraries were UMI-labeled 5' RACE TRB cDNA. TCRdb reprocessed the 5' RACE reads, with one entry per CDR3 protein and no DNA. The sample totals 30,000 to 40,000 distinct CDR3 sequences. This sample is part of a study of CXCR3-negative and CXCR3-positive naive CD8 T cells. The CDR3 loop spans 11 amino acids. CDR1 is MGHDK and CDR2 is SYGVNS in the germline V gene. The study, taken as a whole, reports: Comparably high diversity marked both naive subsets, whereas memory CD8+ cells had much lower diversity. The authors found comparable surface CD5 between naive subsets and inferred TCR strength from TRB CDR3 properties.

Sequencing was performed on memory CD8+ T cells from blood. This TCR came from a human donor in good health. Some clones in this sample may be carry-over from other donors' samples. V gene TRBV25-1 combines with J gene TRBJ2-1. This CDR3 is CASSYSFEQFF.